The TCR beta chain under discussion was sequenced for a study of T cells in women clearing cervical HPV infection. The assay was immunoSEQ multiplex PCR, and TCRdb's table has in-frame clones only and misses some. The table lists roughly 30,000 clones, with around 6.8% in the top ten. About this clone: The CDR3 goes on 3 residues after the read ends, and that part is filled in from the germline J gene.

The CDR3 is made up of 12 amino acids. Trimming shortened V by 7 bases and J by 2 bases, and 8 bases separated the two germline ends. The germline CDR1 and CDR2 sequences are SNHLY and FYNNEI. The sequence derives from a woman between 18 and 70 years old with a cervical HPV16 infection that either progressed to CIN3+ or cleared (not recorded which). The sample was blood buffy coat. This chain connects TRBV2 to TRBJ1-1; D not resolved. The sequenced part of the CDR3 DNA is TGTGCCAGCAAAGGACTAAACACTGAA. Protein sequence: CASKGLNTE. The CDR3, in full, reads CASKGLNTEAFF.